These 2 T cell receptor beta chains came from one sample sequenced in a study of cytomegalovirus exposure and HLA in healthy donors. The PCR used 60 Vbeta and 13 Jbeta primers. Clones were read by immunoSEQ multiplex PCR, and TCRdb kept only the in-frame ones, dropping some. The profile shows roughly 110,000 clones, 80% to 90% of them singletons. The sample consisted of PBMCs. These TCRs come from a man aged 50 to 60 in good health and CMV-seronegative.

This chain joins TRBV30 and TRBJ1-1; D may be TRBD1 (6 bases). The CDR3 loop spans 14 amino acids. Germline V gene data show CDR1 as GTSNPN and CDR2 as SVGIG (reference sequence). Trimming stripped 3 bases from V and 2 bases from J, with 13 bases between. CDR3 amino acids: CAWRVLGHNTEAFF. The CDR3 DNA is TGTGCCTGGAGGGTCCTGGGACATAACACTGAAGCTTTCTTT.

The CDR3 reads CSVELAGYNEQFF. In nucleotides, the CDR3 is TGCAGCGTTGAACTAGCGGGGTACAATGAGCAGTTCTTC. The chain joins TRBV29-1 to TRBJ2-1; 9 positions agree with TRBD2. The CDR3 runs 13 residues. Germline CDR1 SQVTM, CDR2 ANQGSEA. Trimming removed 2 bases from V and 4 bases from J; junction bases left unmatched: 0.